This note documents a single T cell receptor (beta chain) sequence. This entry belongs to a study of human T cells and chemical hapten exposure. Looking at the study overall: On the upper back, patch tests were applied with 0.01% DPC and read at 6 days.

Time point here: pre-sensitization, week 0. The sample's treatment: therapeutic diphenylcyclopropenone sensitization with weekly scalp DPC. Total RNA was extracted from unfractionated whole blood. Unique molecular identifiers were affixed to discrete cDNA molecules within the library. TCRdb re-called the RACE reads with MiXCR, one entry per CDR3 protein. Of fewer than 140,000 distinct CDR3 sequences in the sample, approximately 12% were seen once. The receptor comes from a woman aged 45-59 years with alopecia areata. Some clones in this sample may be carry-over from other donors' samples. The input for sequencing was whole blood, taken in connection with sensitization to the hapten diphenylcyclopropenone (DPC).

The CDR3 bases are TGTGCCAGTGGGGGAGACAACACCGGGGAGCTGTTTTTT. This codes for CASGGDNTGELFF. The chain recombines TRBV19 with TRBJ2-2, with D possibly being TRBD1 or TRBD2 (5 bases each). Germline V gene sequence: CDR1 LNHDA, CDR2 SQIVND (reference sequence). The CDR3 is 13 residues long. V was trimmed by 8 bases and J by 2 bases, leaving 9 bases between them.